This TCR beta chain was sequenced during a study of blood T cell repertoires in COVID-19. Per the germline V gene, CDR1 is LNHDA and CDR2 is SQIVND (reference sequence). This CDR3 has 14 residues. Between the trimmed V and J ends, which lost 7 bases and 7 bases, there was a span of 14 bases. The table came from immunoSEQ multiplex PCR; TCRdb's copy has only in-frame clones and leaves some out. Of fewer than 300,000 clones detected, 85% appear once; the ten largest clones hold roughly 2.6%. In this sample, this clone turned up a few times. Sequenced material: PBMCs or T cells enriched from blood (not recorded which). This clonotype originated in a woman in her fifties or sixties who had recovered from COVID-19. The chain recombines TRBV19 with TRBJ1-6; D uncertain. The CDR3 sequence is CASKISGSNSPLHF. The CDR3 nucleotides read TGTGCCAGTAAAATTTCGGGGTCCAATTCACCCCTCCACTTT. The full variable domain, completed using reference TRBV19 and TRBJ1-6, is DGGITQSPKYLFRKEGQNVTLSCEQNLNHDAMYWYRQDPGQGLRLIYYSQIVNDFQKGDIAEGYSVSREKKESFPLTVTSAQKNPTAFYLCASKISGSNSPLHFGNGTRLTVT.